The sequence of this TCR beta chain was determined in a study of response to subunit inactivated influenza vaccine. CDR1 is SGHRS and CDR2 is YFSETQ in the germline V gene. The CDR3 runs 13 residues. Trimming cost V 4 bases and J 5 bases, with 12 bases left between them. A single record per CDR3 protein comes from TCRdb applying MiXCR to the RT-PCR reads. The table lists under 850,000 distinct CDR3 sequences, approximately 18% of them singletons, with roughly a tenth in the top ten. The gene calls are TRBV5-1 and TRBJ2-5; D call uncertain. The source is a middle-aged man who received an inactivated influenza vaccine. The sample in question was PBMCs from blood, obtained 5 to 6 days after vaccination. The CDR3 reads CASSNSLSETQYF. In DNA, the CDR3 is TGCGCCAGCAGCAATTCGTTATCCGAGACCCAGTACTTC.